This T cell receptor (beta chain) derives from a study of cytomegalovirus exposure and HLA in healthy donors. Details on this clone: Its antigen is still unknown.

Overall study results and limits: For most subjects, TCR beta sequences were reported to predict HLA-A and HLA-B alleles with accuracy. In an earlier analysis, about 87% or about 30%: the productive usage of most TCR beta V segments.

V was pared by 5 bases and J by 3 bases, with 8 bases of the junction left unmatched. Germline values: CDR1 SQVTM, CDR2 ANQGSEA. CDR3 length: 14 residues. Whereas donors were nominally healthy upon sampling, unrecorded immune exposures were probable. With 60 Vbeta and 13 Jbeta primers, the PCR was carried out. This table comes from immunoSEQ multiplex PCR, and its TCRdb copy is limited to in-frame clones, with some not included. The table includes some 130,000 clones, 80% detected once. The V call is TRBV29-1, the J call TRBJ2-7; 9 bases are shared with TRBD1. The sequence came from a man younger than 40 in good health. Material for sequencing was PBMCs. CDR3 region: CSVSTGTGHYEQYF. CDR3 in DNA: TGCAGCGTTTCCACCGGGACAGGGCACTACGAGCAGTACTTC.